This T cell receptor beta chain was identified during a study of esophageal squamous cell carcinoma under preoperative chemotherapy. Time point described: after preoperative PTX-NDP chemotherapy. TCRdb reanalysed the PCR reads using MiXCR and keeps one entry per CDR3 protein. The sample lists some 32,000 distinct CDR3 sequences, around 50% seen once, with approximately 23% in the top ten. This clonotype has only a few counts. One end of the junction fails to match germline, which may point to a read error. The CDR3 has 13 residues. This sample was gathered from a patient given preoperative chemotherapy. The gene calls are TRBV12-3 or TRBV12-4 and TRBJ2-3, with D possibly being TRBD1 or TRBD2 (6 bases each). The source is a human donor with esophageal squamous cell carcinoma. The donor label of this sample is uncertain. This CDR3 is CASRGGGQDTQYF. CDR3 nucleotide sequence: TGTGCCAGCAGGGGGGGCGGTCAAGATACGCAGTATTTC.